This TCR beta chain is drawn from a study of T cells after yellow fever vaccination. Regarding the study as a whole: Sorted repertoires could include abundant contaminating clonotypes from bulk cells.

This clonotype was counted only a few times. What it recognizes is unknown. TCRdb fed the 5' RACE reads into MiXCR, producing one record per CDR3 protein. Here the sample spans 200,000 or so distinct CDR3 sequences, approximately 6.8% being singletons. The germline V gene has CDR1 LNHDA and CDR2 SQIVND (reference sequence). V lost 7 bases and J lost 0, with 13 bases in between. CDR3 length equals 15 residues. This chain connects TRBV19 to TRBJ2-4; no definite D call. The clonotype originates from a man aged 25 to 45 who received the YFV17D yellow fever vaccine. The source was CD4+ T cells sorted from PBMCs, collected on the day of the yellow fever booster vaccination. As DNA, the CDR3 is TGTGCCAGTACCTCTTGGAGACTAGCCAAAAACATTCAGTACTTC. As protein: CASTSWRLAKNIQYF. The full variable domain, with the rest looked up from reference TRBV19 and TRBJ2-4, is DGGITQSPKYLFRKEGQNVTLSCEQNLNHDAMYWYRQDPGQGLRLIYYSQIVNDFQKGDIAEGYSVSREKKESFPLTVTSAQKNPTAFYLCASTSWRLAKNIQYFGAGTRLSVL.